These 12 T cell receptor beta chains came from one sample sequenced in a study of cytomegalovirus exposure and HLA in healthy donors. PCR amplification relied on 60 Vbeta primers (plus 13 Jbeta primers). Method: immunoSEQ multiplex PCR; TCRdb's copy keeps in-frame clones and lacks some. The table lists over 150,000 clones, around four fifths of them singletons, with around 1.3% in the top ten. The source material was PBMCs. The receptors stem from a woman between 45 and 65 years old in good health and CMV-seronegative.

The chain has TRBV7-2 and TRBJ2-7; 14 bases match TRBD2. Germline CDR1 and CDR2: SGHTA and FQGNSA. V lost 5 bases and J lost 3; bases outside the gene matches: 15. The CDR3 runs 19 residues. This CDR3 reads CASSPGLAGGLGGFYEQYF. CDR3 coding DNA: TGTGCCAGCAGCCCCGGACTAGCGGGGGGCCTTGGTGGGTTCTACGAGCAGTACTTC.

This chain uses TRBV27 with TRBJ2-7; 11 bases agree with TRBD1. V shed 2 bases, J shed 6 bases, and the junction held 6 bases outside the gene matches. Germline loops: CDR1 MNHEY, CDR2 SMNVEV (reference sequence). CDR3 length: 15 amino acids. CDR3 residues: CASSLRWDRGSEQYF. The CDR3 region has the DNA TGTGCCAGCAGTTTAAGATGGGACAGGGGGTCCGAGCAGTACTTC.

The J gene is TRBJ1-5, the V gene TRBV2; perhaps TRBD1 as D (5 bases). Germline CDR1 and CDR2: SNHLY and FYNNEI. The V and J ends lost 6 bases and 4 bases respectively, with 13 bases between them. This CDR3 region has 14 residues. The CDR3 DNA reads as TGTGCCAGCAGCCCCCAGACAGCAAATCAGCCCCAGCATTTT. It specifies CASSPQTANQPQHF.

V gene TRBV12-5 combines with J gene TRBJ2-3; TRBD2 matches 9 bases. The CDR3 covers 22 residues. Germline trimming cut 0 bases from V and 0 bases from J; bases unmatched to any gene: 19. Germline-derived CDR1 and CDR2 are LGHNT and FRNRAP. In DNA form, the CDR3 reads TGTGCTAGTGGTTTGGTAATAAAATGTAGTAGCGGGGGACAAACTAGCACAGATACGCAGTATTTT. Translation: CASGLVIKCSSGGQTSTDTQYF.

The V gene is TRBV6-6, the J gene TRBJ2-2; 7 positions agree with TRBD1. V lost 5 bases, J lost 4 bases, and 4 bases stayed unmatched. CDR1 MNHNY and CDR2 SVGAGI come from the germline V gene (reference sequence). CDR3 length: 14 amino acids. The CDR3 nucleotides read TGTGCCAGCAGTAAACAGGGGTTCACCGGGGAGCTGTTTTTT. This sequence encodes CASSKQGFTGELFF.

V is TRBV6-1 and J is TRBJ1-5; TRBD1 matches 7 bases. The CDR3 length is 15 residues. The V gene end was trimmed by 6 bases and the J gene end by 7 bases; junction bases not matched to a gene: 12. CDR1 is MNHNS and CDR2 is SASEGT in the germline V gene. The CDR3 sequence is CASSVTRQGTQPQHF. For the CDR3, the DNA is TGTGCCAGCAGCGTAACTAGACAGGGAACCCAGCCCCAGCATTTT.

A few counts support this clone. This chain uses TRBV5-1 with TRBJ1-1; D unresolved. Germline CDR1 reads SGHRS; CDR2 reads YFSETQ. Between the trimmed V and J ends, which lost 0 bases and 5 bases, there was a span of 11 bases. The CDR3 extends over 14 amino acids. The chain's CDR3 is CASSLGPMSTEAFF. CDR3 DNA: TGCGCCAGCAGCTTGGGTCCCATGAGTACTGAAGCTTTCTTT.

The rearrangement joins TRBV2 to TRBJ2-1; no clear D gene. The CDR3 has 14 residues. The V end was cut by 6 bases, the J end by 4 bases, with 13 bases between. The V gene's germline CDR1 is SNHLY and CDR2 FYNNEI. The chain's CDR3 is CASRSQYGYNEQFF. The DNA for the CDR3 is TGTGCCAGCAGAAGCCAGTACGGGTACAATGAGCAGTTCTTC.

Here the CDR3 reads CASSAGGLGYTF. CDR3 in DNA: TGTGCCAGCAGCGCCGGGGGACTCGGCTACACCTTC. The chain couples TRBV9 to TRBJ1-2; D perhaps matches TRBD1 (5 bases). Germline V CDR1 and CDR2: SGDLS, YYNGEE. This CDR3 is 12 amino acids long. Between the trimmed V and J ends, which lost 3 bases and 8 bases, there was a span of 11 bases.

The chain couples TRBV28 to TRBJ1-2, with D tentatively TRBD1 (5 bases). CDR1 and CDR2 (germline): MDHEN, SYDVKM. V was shortened by 3 bases and J by 8 bases, with 10 bases between the two germline ends. This CDR3 region has 12 residues. The CDR3 reads CASSFPGVGYTF. CDR3 sequence (DNA): TGTGCCAGCAGTTTCCCGGGGGTGGGCTACACCTTC.

The genes are TRBV5-1 and TRBJ1-5, with D perhaps TRBD1 (5 bases). The CDR3 totals 15 residues. CDR1 is SGHRS, CDR2 YFSETQ, per germline. The ends were cut back, 4 bases at V and 1 base at J, with 12 bases in the middle. In DNA, the CDR3 is TGCGCCAGCAGCCCGGAGGGGCAGAGCAATCAGCCCCAGCATTTT. It codes for CASSPEGQSNQPQHF. The variable domain in full, completed from reference TRBV5-1 and TRBJ1-5, reads KAGVTQTPRYLIKTRGQQVTLSCSPISGHRSVSWYQQTPGQGLQFLFEYFSETQRNKGNFPGRFSGRQFSNSRSEMNVSTLELGDSALYLCASSPEGQSNQPQHFGDGTRLSIL.

V usage is TRBV28 and J usage is TRBJ2-1; TRBD1 aligns across 8 bases. Germline V gene lookup returns CDR1 MDHEN and CDR2 SYDVKM. Unmatched junction bases numbered 21, after V lost 4 bases and J lost 1 base. CDR3 length equals 21 residues. CDR3: CASSSPEISTGDLWSYNEQFF. In nucleotides, the CDR3 is TGTGCCAGCAGTTCCCCTGAAATTTCGACAGGGGACCTGTGGTCCTACAATGAGCAGTTCTTC.